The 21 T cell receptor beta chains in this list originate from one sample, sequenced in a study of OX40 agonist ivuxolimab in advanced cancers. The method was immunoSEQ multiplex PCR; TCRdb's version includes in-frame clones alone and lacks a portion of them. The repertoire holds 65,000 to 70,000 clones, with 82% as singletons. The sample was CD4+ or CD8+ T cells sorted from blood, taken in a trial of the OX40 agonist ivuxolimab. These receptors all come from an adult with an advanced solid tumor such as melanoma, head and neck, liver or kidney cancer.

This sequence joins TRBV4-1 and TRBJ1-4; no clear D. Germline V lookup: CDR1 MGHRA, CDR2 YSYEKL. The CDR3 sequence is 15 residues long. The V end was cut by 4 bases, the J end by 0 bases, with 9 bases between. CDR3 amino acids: CASSLFTATNEKLFF. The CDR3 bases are TGCGCCAGCAGCCTTTTTACAGCAACTAATGAAAAACTGTTTTTT.

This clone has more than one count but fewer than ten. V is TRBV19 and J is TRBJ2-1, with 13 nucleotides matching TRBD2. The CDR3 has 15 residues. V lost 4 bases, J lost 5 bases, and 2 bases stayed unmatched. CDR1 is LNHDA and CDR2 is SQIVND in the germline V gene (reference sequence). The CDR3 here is CASSRTSGRHNEQFF. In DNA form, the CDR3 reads TGTGCCAGTAGTAGGACTAGCGGGAGACACAATGAGCAGTTCTTC.

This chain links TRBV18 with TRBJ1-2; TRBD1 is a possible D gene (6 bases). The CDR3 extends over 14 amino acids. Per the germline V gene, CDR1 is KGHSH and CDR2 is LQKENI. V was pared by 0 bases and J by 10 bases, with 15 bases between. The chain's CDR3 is CASSPPLQGLDYTF. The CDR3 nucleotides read TGTGCCAGCTCACCACCGCTACAGGGTCTCGACTACACCTTC.

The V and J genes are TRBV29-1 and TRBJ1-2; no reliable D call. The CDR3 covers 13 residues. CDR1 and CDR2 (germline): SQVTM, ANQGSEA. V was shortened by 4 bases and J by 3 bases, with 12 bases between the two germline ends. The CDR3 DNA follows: TGCAGCGTTGCGGAGAGGATTGACTATGGCTACACCTTC. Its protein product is CSVAERIDYGYTF.

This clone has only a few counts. For the CDR3, the DNA is TGCGCCAGCAGCCATCGGGAGGCGAACACTGAAGCTTTCTTT. It translates to CASSHREANTEAFF. V gene TRBV4-1 combines with J gene TRBJ1-1, with D unresolved. Germline V gene data show CDR1 as MGHRA and CDR2 as YSYEKL. V was pared by 3 bases and J by 1 base, with 9 bases between. CDR3 length: 14 residues.

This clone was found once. In DNA form, the CDR3 reads TGTGCCAGCAGCTTTACAGGGGGCGGTGAGCAGTTCTTC. Amino acid sequence: CASSFTGGGEQFF. V gene TRBV7-2 combines with J gene TRBJ2-1; 9 bases align to TRBD1. The germline V gene encodes CDR1 SGHTA and CDR2 FQGNSA. Trimming took 3 bases from V and 9 from J; bases not matched to a gene: 3. This CDR3 spans 13 amino acids.

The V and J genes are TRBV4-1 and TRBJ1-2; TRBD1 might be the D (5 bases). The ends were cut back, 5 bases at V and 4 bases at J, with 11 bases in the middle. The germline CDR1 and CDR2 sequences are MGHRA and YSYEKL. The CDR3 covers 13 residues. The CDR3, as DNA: TGCGCCAGCAGCGACTCCAGGGCCTATGGCTACACCTTC. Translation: CASSDSRAYGYTF.

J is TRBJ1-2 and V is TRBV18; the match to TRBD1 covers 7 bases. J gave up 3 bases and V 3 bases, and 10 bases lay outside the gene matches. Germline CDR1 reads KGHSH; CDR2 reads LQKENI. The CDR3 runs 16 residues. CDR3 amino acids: CASSPGLHTGDYGYTF. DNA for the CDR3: TGTGCCAGCTCACCGGGATTGCATACAGGGGACTATGGCTACACCTTC.

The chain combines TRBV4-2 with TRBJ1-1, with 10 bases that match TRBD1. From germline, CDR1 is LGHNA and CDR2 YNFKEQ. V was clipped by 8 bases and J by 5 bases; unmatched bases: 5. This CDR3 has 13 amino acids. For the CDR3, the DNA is TGTGCCAGCCCCGACAGGGGGCAGACTGAAGCTTTCTTT. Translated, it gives CASPDRGQTEAFF.

The CDR3 is CASSLGTSGRSNEQFF. In nucleotides, the CDR3 is TGTGCCAGCAGCTTGGGTACAAGCGGGAGGTCGAATGAGCAGTTCTTC. The rearrangement links TRBV5-4 to TRBJ2-1, with 9 bases identical to TRBD2. Germline V lookup: CDR1 SGHNT, CDR2 YYREEE (reference sequence). The ends lost 0 bases at V and 7 bases at J; junction bases unmatched: 8. There are 16 residues in the CDR3.

The CDR3 DNA follows: TGCGCCAGCAGCCAAGCCGTGACAGGGATCTCTGGAAACACCATATATTTT. Its translation: CASSQAVTGISGNTIYF. The rearrangement links TRBV4-3 to TRBJ1-3, with TRBD1 matching 7 bases. V shed 1 base, J shed 0 bases, and the junction held 6 bases outside the gene matches. There are 17 residues in the CDR3. Germline V gene data show CDR1 as LGHNA and CDR2 as YSLEER.

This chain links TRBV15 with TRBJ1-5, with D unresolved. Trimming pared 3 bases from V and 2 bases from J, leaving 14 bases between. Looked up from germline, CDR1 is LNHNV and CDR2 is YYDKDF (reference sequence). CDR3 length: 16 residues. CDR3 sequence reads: CATSRVLQRGNQPQHF. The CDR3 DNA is TGTGCCACCAGCAGGGTTTTGCAAAGGGGCAATCAGCCCCAGCATTTT.

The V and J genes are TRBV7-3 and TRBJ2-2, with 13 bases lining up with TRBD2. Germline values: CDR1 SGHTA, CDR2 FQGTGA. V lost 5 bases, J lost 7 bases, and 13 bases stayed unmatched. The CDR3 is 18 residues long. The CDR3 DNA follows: TGTGCCAGCAGCCCTAACGGACTAGCGGGAGCTTCGGGCGGGGAGCTGTTTTTT. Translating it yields CASSPNGLAGASGGELFF.

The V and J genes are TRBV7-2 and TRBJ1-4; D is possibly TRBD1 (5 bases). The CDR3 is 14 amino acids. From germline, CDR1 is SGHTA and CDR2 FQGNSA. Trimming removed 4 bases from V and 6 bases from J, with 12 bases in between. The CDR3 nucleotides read TGTGCCAGCAGCTCGGATAGGGGAGATGAAAAACTGTTTTTT. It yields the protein CASSSDRGDEKLFF.

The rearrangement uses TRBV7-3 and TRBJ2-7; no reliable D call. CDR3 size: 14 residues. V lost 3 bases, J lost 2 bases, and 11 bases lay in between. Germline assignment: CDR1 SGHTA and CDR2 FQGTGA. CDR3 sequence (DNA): TGTGCCAGCAGCTTTTCCGGCGCTACCTACGAGCAGTACTTC. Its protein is CASSFSGATYEQYF.

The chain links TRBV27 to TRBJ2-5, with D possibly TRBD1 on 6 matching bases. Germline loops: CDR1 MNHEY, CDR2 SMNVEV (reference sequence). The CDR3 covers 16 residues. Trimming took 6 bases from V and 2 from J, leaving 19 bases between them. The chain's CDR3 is CASSQRFGQSQETQYF. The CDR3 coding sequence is TGTGCCAGCAGCCAAAGATTCGGACAGTCACAAGAGACCCAGTACTTC.

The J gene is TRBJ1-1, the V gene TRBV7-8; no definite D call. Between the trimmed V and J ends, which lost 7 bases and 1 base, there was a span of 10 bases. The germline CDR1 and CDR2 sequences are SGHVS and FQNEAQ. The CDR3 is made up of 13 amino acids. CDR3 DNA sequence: TGTGCCAGCATCTACAGTACGAACACTGAAGCTTTCTTT. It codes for CASIYSTNTEAFF. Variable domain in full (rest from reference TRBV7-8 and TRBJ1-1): GAGVSQSPRYKVAKRGQDVALRCDPISGHVSLFWYQQALGQGPEFLTYFQNEAQLDKSGLPSDRFFAERPEGSVSTLKIQRTQQEDSAVYLCASIYSTNTEAFFGQGTRLTVV.

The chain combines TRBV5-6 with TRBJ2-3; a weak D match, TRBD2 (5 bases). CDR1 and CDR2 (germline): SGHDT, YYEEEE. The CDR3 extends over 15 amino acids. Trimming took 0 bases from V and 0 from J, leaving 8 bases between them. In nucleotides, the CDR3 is TGTGCCAGCAGCTTGGGCGGGCTTAGCACAGATACGCAGTATTTT. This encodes CASSLGGLSTDTQYF. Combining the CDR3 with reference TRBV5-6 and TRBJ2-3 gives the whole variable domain DAGVTQSPTHLIKTRGQQVTLRCSPKSGHDTVSWYQQALGQGPQFIFQYYEEEERQRGNFPDRFSGHQFPNYSSELNVNALLLGDSALYLCASSLGGLSTDTQYFGPGTRLTVL.

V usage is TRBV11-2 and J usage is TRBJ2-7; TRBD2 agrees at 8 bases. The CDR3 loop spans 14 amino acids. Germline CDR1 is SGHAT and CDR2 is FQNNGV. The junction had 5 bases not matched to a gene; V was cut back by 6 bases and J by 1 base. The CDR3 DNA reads TGTGCCAGCAGACCGTCGGGGGGGTCCTACGAGCAGTACGTC. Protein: CASRPSGGSYEQYV.

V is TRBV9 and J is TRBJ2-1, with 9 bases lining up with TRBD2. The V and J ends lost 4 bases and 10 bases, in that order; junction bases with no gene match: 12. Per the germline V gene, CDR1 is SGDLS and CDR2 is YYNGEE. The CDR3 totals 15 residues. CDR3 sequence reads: CASSPRRDSGGEQFF. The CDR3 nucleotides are TGTGCCAGCAGCCCCCGCCGCGATAGCGGGGGAGAGCAGTTCTTC. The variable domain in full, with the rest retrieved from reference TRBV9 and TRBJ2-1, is DSGVTQTPKHLITATGQRVTLRCSPRSGDLSVYWYQQSLDQGLQFLIQYYNGEERAKGNILERFSAQQFPDLHSELNLSSLELGDSALYFCASSPRRDSGGEQFFGPGTRLTVL.

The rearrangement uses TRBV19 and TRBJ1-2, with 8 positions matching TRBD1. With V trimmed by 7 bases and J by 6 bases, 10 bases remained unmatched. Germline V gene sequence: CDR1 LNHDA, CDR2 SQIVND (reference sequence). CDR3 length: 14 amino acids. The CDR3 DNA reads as TGTGCCAGTAAGATGGGACAGGCGCTGCATGGCTACACCTTC. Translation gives CASKMGQALHGYTF.